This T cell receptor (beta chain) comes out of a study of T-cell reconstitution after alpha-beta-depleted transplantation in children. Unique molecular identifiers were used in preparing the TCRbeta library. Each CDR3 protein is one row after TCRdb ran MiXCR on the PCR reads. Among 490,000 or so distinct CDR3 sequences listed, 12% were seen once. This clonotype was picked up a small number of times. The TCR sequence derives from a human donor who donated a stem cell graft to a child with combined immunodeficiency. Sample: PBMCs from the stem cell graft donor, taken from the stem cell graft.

CDR3 sequence (DNA): TGTGCCAGCAGCGTAGGAGGGGTCCAGAATTCACCCCTCCACTTT. Protein sequence: CASSVGGVQNSPLHF. This chain connects TRBV9 to TRBJ1-6; tentatively, D is TRBD1 (5 bases). The length of the CDR3 is 15 residues. Germline V lookup: CDR1 SGDLS, CDR2 YYNGEE. V gave up 0 bases and J gave up 7 bases, with 11 bases separating them.